The rows below give T cell receptor beta chains drawn from one sample of a study of Ad26.COV2.S vaccination and SARS-CoV-2 variants. Profiled with immunoSEQ multiplex PCR; TCRdb holds only in-frame clones, not every one. Among around 400,000 clones listed, about 93% were seen once. The material sequenced was peripheral blood, taken in a trial of Ad26.COV2.S vaccine versus placebo. The receptor set was obtained from a person between 18 and 65 years old who received the Ad26.COV2.S COVID-19 vaccine or a placebo. Each CDR3 is given with its conserved first and last residue. A D gene is named only where the DNA matches it firmly. A clone size is listed for some rows: how often the clone was seen (once, few, many), or a class if it is expanded.

V: TRBV30
J: TRBJ1-4
size: .
D: .
DNA: TGTGCCTGGAGTACAAGTAATGAAAAACTGTTTTTT
CDR3: CAWSTSNEKLFF

V: TRBV25-1
J: TRBJ2-1
size: .
D: .
DNA: TGTGCCAGCAGTGGTGGGAGGGAGCAGTTCTTC
CDR3: CASSGGREQFF

V: TRBV30
J: TRBJ1-2
size: .
D: .
DNA: TGTGCCCTGGGGACGCACCTGAACGCCTATGGCTACACCTTC
CDR3: CALGTHLNAYGYTF

V: TRBV20-1
J: TRBJ1-4
size: .
D: .
DNA: TGCAGTGCTAGTTTGGCGTCAACTAATGAAAAACTGTTTTTT
CDR3: CSASLASTNEKLFF

V: TRBV30
J: TRBJ1-2
size: .
D: .
DNA: TGTGCCTGGAGCCAATTCCGGGCTAACTATGGCTACACCTTC
CDR3: CAWSQFRANYGYTF

V: TRBV27
J: TRBJ2-1
size: .
D: TRBD2
DNA: TGTGCCAGCAGTGTGGGACTAGCGGGAGGCAATGAGCAGTTCTTC
CDR3: CASSVGLAGGNEQFF

V: TRBV7-2
J: TRBJ2-7
size: .
D: .
DNA: TGTGCCAGTAAAACAAACAGGGCTAGCTACGAGCAGTACTTC
CDR3: CASKTNRASYEQYF

V: TRBV5-4
J: TRBJ2-7
size: .
D: TRBD1
DNA: TGTGCCAGCAGCTCCCGGAGAGTTGTACAGGGGGCCACCTACGAGCAGTACTTC
CDR3: CASSSRRVVQGATYEQYF

V: TRBV4-3
J: TRBJ2-1
size: .
D: .
DNA: TGCGCCAGCAGCCAAGGAAGAGGGTTTACTGAGCAGTTCTTC
CDR3: CASSQGRGFTEQFF

V: TRBV7-6
J: TRBJ1-6
size: .
D: .
DNA: TGTGCCAGCAGCTTAGCGGTATACGGGGATTCACCCCTCCACTTT
CDR3: CASSLAVYGDSPLHF

V: TRBV19
J: TRBJ1-5
size: .
D: .
DNA: TGTGCCAGTAGCAATTTATTCGGGGGGGATCAGCCCCAGCATTTT
CDR3: CASSNLFGGDQPQHF

V: TRBV4-1
J: TRBJ1-5
size: few
D: .
DNA: TGCGCCAGCAGCCAAGCCGAGAGGGGGTTTCAGCCCCAGCATTTT
CDR3: CASSQAERGFQPQHF

V: TRBV5-1
J: TRBJ2-3
size: .
D: .
DNA: TGCGCCAGCAGCTTCAGGCGGGATCTTACAGATACGCAGTATTTT
CDR3: CASSFRRDLTDTQYF

V: TRBV12-5
J: TRBJ1-2
size: .
D: .
DNA: TGTGCTAGTGGTTTGGACATGGGGCTAGCTAACTATGGCTACACCTTC
CDR3: CASGLDMGLANYGYTF

V: TRBV19
J: TRBJ2-1
size: .
D: TRBD2
DNA: TGTGCCAGTAGTATAGCCTCACTAGCGTGGGACAATGAGCAGTTCTTC
CDR3: CASSIASLAWDNEQFF

V: TRBV3-1/TRBV3-2
J: TRBJ2-5
size: .
D: TRBD2
DNA: TGTGCCAGCAGCCAAGCCGGGGGAGGGGAGACCCAGTACTTC
CDR3: CASSQAGGGETQYF

V: TRBV5-1
J: TRBJ2-1
size: .
D: .
DNA: TGCGCCAGCAGACCTACTAGCTACAATGAGCAGTTCTTC
CDR3: CASRPTSYNEQFF